This T cell receptor beta chain was captured in a study of cytomegalovirus exposure and HLA in healthy donors. A word on this clone: Its antigen is undetermined.

Overall study findings and caveats: In a later analysis, HLA-C alleles had the fewest associated TCRs, DRB1 alleles the most.

Donors consisted of healthy bone marrow donors. The PCR made use of 60 Vbeta and 13 Jbeta primers. Some clones are missing from TCRdb's copy, which holds only in-frame ones; the method was immunoSEQ multiplex PCR. The repertoire shows fewer than 85,000 clones; the top ten hold roughly an eighth. Germline CDR1 SGHDN, CDR2 FVKESK. The junction had 3 bases not matched to a gene; V was cut back by 9 bases and J by 6 bases. The CDR3 length is 12 residues. Sample: PBMCs. The source of this sequence is a man aged 50 to 59 in good health and CMV-seropositive. This chain joins TRBV14 and TRBJ2-1; TRBD1 matches at 9 bases. This CDR3 is CASLGQGNEQFF. The CDR3 coding sequence is TGTGCCAGTTTGGGACAGGGCAATGAGCAGTTCTTC.